This T cell receptor beta chain was found in a study of cytomegalovirus exposure and HLA in healthy donors. Whole-study findings and limits: The investigators catalogued 160 or so TCR beta chains as cytomegalovirus-associated.

The CDR3 sequence is 16 residues long. Between the trimmed V and J ends, which lost 3 bases and 0 bases, there was a span of 14 bases. The V gene's germline CDR1 is MNHEY and CDR2 SMNVEV (reference sequence). With respect to this clone: Its antigen is not identified.

The PCR had 60 Vbeta and 13 Jbeta primers. Original methodology: Unique TCR beta chains numbered roughly 84 million in a later analysis, with roughly 9.9 million shared. Some clones are missing from TCRdb's copy, which holds only in-frame ones; the method was immunoSEQ multiplex PCR. That table supplies the V and J calls and clone size; D and trimming were determined from the DNA. The table lists about 55,000 clones. The J gene is TRBJ1-1, the V gene TRBV27, with D possibly being TRBD1 (5 bases). Sequenced material: PBMCs. The receptor was isolated from a man between 50 and 59 years old in good health and CMV-seropositive. The CDR3 loop is CASSFEGVGLNTEAFF. Here the CDR3 DNA reads TGTGCCAGCAGTTTCGAAGGGGTCGGACTGAACACTGAAGCTTTCTTT.